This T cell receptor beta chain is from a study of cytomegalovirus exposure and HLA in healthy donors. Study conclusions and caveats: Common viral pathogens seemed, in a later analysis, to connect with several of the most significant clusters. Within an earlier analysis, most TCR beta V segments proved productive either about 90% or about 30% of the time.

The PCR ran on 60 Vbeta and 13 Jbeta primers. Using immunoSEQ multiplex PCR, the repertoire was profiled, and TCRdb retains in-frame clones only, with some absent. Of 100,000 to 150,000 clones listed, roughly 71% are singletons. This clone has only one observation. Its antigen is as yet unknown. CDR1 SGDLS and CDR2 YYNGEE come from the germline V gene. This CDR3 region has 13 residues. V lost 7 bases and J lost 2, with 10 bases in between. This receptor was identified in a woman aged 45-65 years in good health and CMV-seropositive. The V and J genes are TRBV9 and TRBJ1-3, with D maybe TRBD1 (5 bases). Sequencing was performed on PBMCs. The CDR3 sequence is CASRGSPGNTIYF. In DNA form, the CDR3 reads TGTGCCAGCCGGGGGTCTCCTGGAAACACCATATATTTT.